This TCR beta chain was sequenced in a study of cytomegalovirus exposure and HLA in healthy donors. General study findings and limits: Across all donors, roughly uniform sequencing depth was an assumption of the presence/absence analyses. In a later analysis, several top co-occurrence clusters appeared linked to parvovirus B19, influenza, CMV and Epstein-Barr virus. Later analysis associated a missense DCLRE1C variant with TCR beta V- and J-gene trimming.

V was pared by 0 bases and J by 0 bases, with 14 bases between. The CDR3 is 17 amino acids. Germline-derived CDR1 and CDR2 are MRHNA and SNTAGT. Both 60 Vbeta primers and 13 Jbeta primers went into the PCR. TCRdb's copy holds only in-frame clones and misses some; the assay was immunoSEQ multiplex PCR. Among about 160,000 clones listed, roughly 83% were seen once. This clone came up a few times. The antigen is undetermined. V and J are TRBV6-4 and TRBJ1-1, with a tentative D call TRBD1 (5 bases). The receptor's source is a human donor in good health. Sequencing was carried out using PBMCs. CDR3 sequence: CASSDSRPTVMNTEAFF. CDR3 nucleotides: TGTGCCAGCAGTGACTCTCGCCCGACAGTCATGAACACTGAAGCTTTCTTT.